Listed below are T cell receptor beta chains from one sample, sequenced in a study of blood T cell repertoires in COVID-19. Sequencing was performed with immunoSEQ multiplex PCR; in TCRdb, only in-frame clones are kept and a portion is missing. The sample holds about 180,000 clones, about 88% seen once. The sequencing input was peripheral blood. The receptor set was obtained from a woman aged 25 to 39 with active or convalescent COVID-19. Both conserved end residues are part of each CDR3. Clone size is shown for a subset of rows, as once, few, many or a class of expanded clone.

j_call v_call clone_size cdr3_length cdr3_aa
TRBJ2-2 TRBV28 . 12 CASSFRELGLFF
TRBJ2-1 TRBV6-2/TRBV6-3 . 17 CASSLVPTGVGYNEQFF
TRBJ1-4 TRBV19 . 13 CASGQGRDEKLFF
TRBJ1-2 TRBV20-1 few 11 CSAAPGDGYTF
TRBJ2-3 TRBV10-2 few 14 CASSITSDTDTQYF
TRBJ1-4 TRBV2 . 14 CASRRQVDNEKLFF
TRBJ2-6 TRBV28 . 14 CASIPGQGANVLTF
TRBJ1-2 TRBV5-6 . 15 CASSLLTEKNYGYTF
TRBJ1-4 TRBV11-2 . 15 CASSFPGQGRVKLFF
TRBJ1-6 TRBV27 . 14 CATARDRQNSPLHF
TRBJ1-2 TRBV6-5 . 15 CASSPSGQGDYGYTF
TRBJ2-5 TRBV5-6 . 13 CASRLRGQETQYF
TRBJ1-2 TRBV6-4 . 17 CASSQRPILQSNYGYTF
TRBJ2-7 TRBV2 . 18 CASSGGGAKRSFPYEQYF
TRBJ2-2 TRBV19 once 16 CASSIEASGSTGELFF
TRBJ2-7 TRBV10-1 . 17 CASSVVQGIGGSDEQYF
TRBJ2-2 TRBV2 . 15 CASSPRGVNTGELFF
TRBJ1-5 TRBV29-1 . 15 CSAATGWASNQPQHF
TRBJ2-2 TRBV5-1 few 15 CASSLVTANTGELFF
TRBJ1-5 TRBV6-5 . 12 CASRGTDQPQHF
TRBJ1-3 TRBV10-2 . 13 CAISPSSGNTIYF
TRBJ2-3 TRBV7-9 . 16 CASRALTSTSTDTQYF
TRBJ2-1 TRBV9 . 17 CASSVAPTSGDYNEQFF
TRBJ1-1 TRBV5-4 . 15 CASSFRTGANTEAFF
TRBJ1-1 TRBV5-1 . 15 CASSDWTGGDTEAFF
TRBJ1-5 TRBV28 . 15 CASSTGQGRIQPQHF
TRBJ1-4 TRBV18 . 15 CASSPPSSNNEKLFF
TRBJ2-7 TRBV3-1/TRBV3-2 . 17 CASSQSRPDRGDYEQYF
TRBJ1-2 TRBV2 . 16 CASSEAKMDRGYGYTF
TRBJ1-3 TRBV12-3/TRBV12-4 . 12 CASSLGVNTIYF
TRBJ2-5 TRBV19 . 14 CASSGSGNQETQYF
TRBJ2-3 TRBV19 . 12 CASRQGADTQYF